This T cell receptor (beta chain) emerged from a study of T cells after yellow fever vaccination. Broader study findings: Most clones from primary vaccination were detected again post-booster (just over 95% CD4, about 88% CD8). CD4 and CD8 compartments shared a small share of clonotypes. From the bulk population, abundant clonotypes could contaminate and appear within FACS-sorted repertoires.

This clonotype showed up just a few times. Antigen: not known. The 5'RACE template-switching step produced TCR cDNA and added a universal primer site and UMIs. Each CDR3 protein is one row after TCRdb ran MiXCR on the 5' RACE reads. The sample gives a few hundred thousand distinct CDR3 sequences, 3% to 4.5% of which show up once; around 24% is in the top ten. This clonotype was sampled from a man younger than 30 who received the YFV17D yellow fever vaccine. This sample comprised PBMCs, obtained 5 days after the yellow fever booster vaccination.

The CDR3: CSALTQGLTEAFF. In nucleotides, the CDR3 is TGCAGTGCCCTTACTCAGGGGTTGACTGAAGCTTTCTTT. The genes are TRBV20-1 and TRBJ1-1, with D possibly matching TRBD1 (6 bases). The CDR3 extends over 13 amino acids. The V end lost 6 bases, the J end lost 5 bases, and 16 bases lay between the germline ends. In germline, CDR1 is DFQATT, CDR2 SNEGSKA (reference sequence).